Shown below are 17 T cell receptor beta chains from a single sample sequenced in a study of cytomegalovirus exposure and HLA in healthy donors. The PCR contained 60 Vbeta and 13 Jbeta primers. Produced via immunoSEQ multiplex PCR; TCRdb's table is partial and in-frame only. Altogether roughly 140,000 clones are present, over 60% being singletons, with the ten largest covering approximately 6.2%. Sequencing was done on a sample of PBMCs. Receptors were obtained from a man aged 35 to 55 in good health and CMV-seropositive.

The V call is TRBV2, the J call TRBJ1-5; D is uncertain. The CDR3 covers 15 residues. Between the trimmed V and J ends, which lost 1 base and 2 bases, there was a span of 9 bases. The germline V gene encodes CDR1 SNHLY and CDR2 FYNNEI. CDR3 DNA: TGTGCCAGCAGTGAAGAGGCGGCGGGCAATCAGCCCCAGCATTTT. It specifies CASSEEAAGNQPQHF. Full variable domain (remainder filled in from reference TRBV2 and TRBJ1-5): EPEVTQTPSHQVTQMGQEVILRCVPISNHLYFYWYRQILGQKVEFLVSFYNNEISEKSEIFDDQFSVERPDGSNFTLKIRSTKLEDSAMYFCASSEEAAGNQPQHFGDGTRLSIL.

The V and J genes are TRBV19 and TRBJ1-1, with 8 positions matching TRBD1. The V segment lost 5 bases and the J segment 5 bases; nucleotides outside the gene matches: 13. Germline lookup yields CDR1 LNHDA and CDR2 SQIVND (reference sequence). This CDR3 is 16 amino acids long. The CDR3 nucleotides are TGTGCCAGTAGTTTGATACTTACAGGGGGTGGAACTGAAGCTTTCTTT. It translates to CASSLILTGGGTEAFF. The complete variable domain, with remaining parts taken from reference TRBV19 and TRBJ1-1, reads DGGITQSPKYLFRKEGQNVTLSCEQNLNHDAMYWYRQDPGQGLRLIYYSQIVNDFQKGDIAEGYSVSREKKESFPLTVTSAQKNPTAFYLCASSLILTGGGTEAFFGQGTRLTVV.

The V gene is TRBV7-9, the J gene TRBJ2-7; weak D call: TRBD1 (6 bases). Germline CDR1 and CDR2: SEHNR and FQNEAQ (reference sequence). With 3 bases removed from V and 2 bases from J, the gap between germline ends came to 17 bases. CDR3 length: 16 residues. CDR3 amino acids: CASSFRGQGYPYEQYF. The CDR3 coding sequence is TGTGCCAGCAGCTTCCGAGGGCAGGGGTACCCCTACGAGCAGTACTTC. Complete variable domain (other parts from reference TRBV7-9 and TRBJ2-7): DTGVSQNPRHKITKRGQNVTFRCDPISEHNRLYWYRQTLGQGPEFLTYFQNEAQLEKSRLLSDRFSAERPKGSFSTLEIQRTEQGDSAMYLCASSFRGQGYPYEQYFGPGTRLTVT.

V and J are TRBV19 and TRBJ1-2; D uncertain. There are 12 residues in the CDR3. With 10 bases removed from V and 5 bases from J, the gap between germline ends came to 14 bases. The germline CDR1 and CDR2 sequences are LNHDA and SQIVND (reference sequence). This CDR3 is CATQSGYYGYTF. CDR3 coding DNA: TGTGCCACCCAAAGCGGTTATTATGGCTACACCTTC. Using reference TRBV19 and TRBJ1-2 for the parts outside the CDR3, the full variable domain is DGGITQSPKYLFRKEGQNVTLSCEQNLNHDAMYWYRQDPGQGLRLIYYSQIVNDFQKGDIAEGYSVSREKKESFPLTVTSAQKNPTAFYLCATQSGYYGYTFGSGTRLTVV.

This rearrangement joins TRBV6-4 to TRBJ2-1; possible D gene TRBD2, 6 bases. The CDR3 loop spans 15 amino acids. Germline values: CDR1 MRHNA, CDR2 SNTAGT. V gave up 5 bases and J gave up 6 bases, with 17 bases separating them. This CDR3 is CASSPTSSRGNEQFF. In nucleotides, the CDR3 is TGTGCCAGCAGTCCCACTAGCTCCCGAGGCAATGAGCAGTTCTTC.

Turning to this clone: Compared with germline, one end of the junction differs, possibly owing to a read error. Different DNA sequences within this sample yield the same CDR3. This chain uses TRBV20-1 with TRBJ2-7; a weak D match, TRBD2 (6 bases). CDR1 and CDR2 (germline): DFQATT, SNEGSKA (reference sequence). The CDR3 runs 10 residues. CDR3 protein: CSAFLGLQYF. For the CDR3, the DNA is TGTAGTGCTTTTTTGGGACTTCAGTACTTC.

The chain has TRBV7-8 and TRBJ2-2, with D tentatively TRBD2 (7 bases). Germline-derived CDR1 and CDR2 are SGHVS and FQNEAQ. The CDR3 length is 15 residues. Trimming left V 2 bases short and J 7 bases short, with 14 bases between. The CDR3 DNA is TGTGCCAGCAGCTTACGCGGGGGCGCGGGCGGGGAGCTGTTTTTT. This translates into CASSLRGGAGGELFF.

The J gene is TRBJ2-1, the V gene TRBV14; 7 bases agree with TRBD2. This CDR3 has 13 residues. Germline V gene data show CDR1 as SGHDN and CDR2 as FVKESK. Unmatched junction bases numbered 7, after V lost 1 base and J lost 13 bases. The CDR3 reads CASSQVHSGAQFF. In DNA, the CDR3 is TGTGCCAGCAGCCAAGTGCACAGCGGGGCCCAGTTCTTC.

The chain employs TRBV4-2 and TRBJ2-7; TRBD1 matches at 9 bases. V shed 1 base and J 3 bases; nucleotides not matched to a gene: 1. The CDR3 loop spans 14 amino acids. CDR1 and CDR2 (germline): LGHNA, YNFKEQ. The CDR3 loop reads CASSQGGQGYEQYF. In DNA form, the CDR3 reads TGTGCCAGCAGCCAAGGGGGACAGGGCTACGAGCAGTACTTC.

V gene TRBV29-1 combines with J gene TRBJ2-1, with TRBD2 matching over 11 bases. V lost 3 bases to trimming and J lost 8 bases; unmatched junction nucleotides: 9. Germline assignment: CDR1 SQVTM and CDR2 ANQGSEA. The CDR3 extends over 15 amino acids. CDR3 nucleotide sequence: TGCAGCGTTGAGAAAAAGGGACTAGCGGACGATGAGCAGTTCTTC. Amino acid sequence: CSVEKKGLADDEQFF.

The V gene is TRBV5-1, the J gene TRBJ1-1; 9 bases are a match to TRBD1. V dropped 5 bases and J dropped 3; count of bases not matched to a gene: 14. The germline V gene encodes CDR1 SGHRS and CDR2 YFSETQ. The CDR3 runs to 17 residues. DNA of the CDR3: TGCGCCAGCAGGCCGGGTGGGACAGGGTTCGGTGACACTGAAGCTTTCTTT. Amino acid sequence: CASRPGGTGFGDTEAFF.

The J gene is TRBJ2-4, the V gene TRBV29-1; 8 bases map to TRBD2. The CDR3 runs 18 residues. J was trimmed by 3 bases and V by 1 base; bases with no gene match: 14. CDR1 SQVTM and CDR2 ANQGSEA come from the germline V gene. CDR3 region: CSVEGFLHFGGVKNIQYF. DNA for the CDR3: TGCAGCGTTGAAGGCTTCTTGCATTTCGGGGGGGTCAAAAACATTCAGTACTTC.

V and J are TRBV11-2 and TRBJ1-4; D might be TRBD1 (5 bases). This CDR3 contains 15 residues. V lost 5 bases and J lost 7, with 17 bases in between. Per the germline V gene, CDR1 is SGHAT and CDR2 is FQNNGV. In nucleotides, the CDR3 is TGTGCCAGCAGCCGGGGACCTGGGGGGGGTGAAAAACTGTTTTTT. Its translation is CASSRGPGGGEKLFF.

The rearrangement joins TRBV19 to TRBJ1-1; TRBD1 aligns across 8 bases. From germline, CDR1 is LNHDA and CDR2 SQIVND (reference sequence). This CDR3 contains 15 residues. Germline trimming cut 3 bases from V and 2 bases from J; bases unmatched to any gene: 5. The CDR3 nucleotides are TGTGCCAGTAGTATCGGACAGGGAGTCAACACTGAAGCTTTCTTT. This sequence encodes CASSIGQGVNTEAFF. Full variable domain (remainder filled in from reference TRBV19 and TRBJ1-1): DGGITQSPKYLFRKEGQNVTLSCEQNLNHDAMYWYRQDPGQGLRLIYYSQIVNDFQKGDIAEGYSVSREKKESFPLTVTSAQKNPTAFYLCASSIGQGVNTEAFFGQGTRLTVV.

In its sample, this clone was seen a few times. The rearrangement joins TRBV7-2 to TRBJ2-7, with no clear D. The length of the CDR3 is 12 residues. Germline-derived CDR1 and CDR2 are SGHTA and FQGNSA. V lost 2 bases and J lost 0, with 2 bases in between. The CDR3 here is CASSLHSYEQYF. The CDR3 DNA reads TGTGCCAGCAGCTTACACTCCTACGAGCAGTACTTC.

This sequence joins TRBV4-2 and TRBJ2-7; 14 positions match TRBD2. This CDR3 has 16 amino acids. Losses at the gene ends were 4 bases for V and 6 bases for J; bases not matched to a gene: 8. Germline CDR1 LGHNA, CDR2 YNFKEQ. CDR3 coding DNA: TGTGCCAGCAGCCGGGGACTAGCGGGAGAAGGGCTCGAGCAGTACTTC. Translating gives CASSRGLAGEGLEQYF.

This clone was seen a single time. The gene calls are TRBV19 and TRBJ2-6; tentatively, D is TRBD1 (5 bases). Germline V gene sequence: CDR1 LNHDA, CDR2 SQIVND (reference sequence). V lost 5 bases and J lost 4, with 9 bases in between. The CDR3 consists of 14 residues. The DNA for the CDR3 is TGTGCCAGTAGTCCAGGGTTGGGGGCCAACGTCCTGACTTTC. Its protein product is CASSPGLGANVLTF.